This TCR beta chain was profiled in a study of blood T cell repertoires in COVID-19. The overall study: Acute-phase and convalescent COVID-19 samples originated in the United States, Italy and Spain. Sources were T cells, B-cell-depleted T cells, or PBMCs; the material itself was cDNA or gDNA.

This clone appeared a few times. CDR1 SGHRS and CDR2 YFSETQ come from the germline V gene. This CDR3 spans 15 amino acids. V dropped 0 bases and J dropped 7 bases, with 16 bases sitting between them. Original handling: The authors estimated nucleated cell counts from reference gene primer amplification. Only in-frame clones appear in the TCRdb table, and some are missing; sequencing was by immunoSEQ multiplex PCR. The V and J calls and clone size were taken over from that table, and D and trimming were inferred from the DNA. The data contain 150,000 to 200,000 clones, about 81% of them singletons. The chain carries TRBV5-1 and TRBJ1-2; D is possibly TRBD1 (5 bases). The sample consisted of peripheral blood. The TCR sequence derives from a human donor in a cohort sampled during active COVID-19. The CDR3 DNA is TGCGCCAGCAGCTTGGATACAGGCCAATATGGTGGCTACACCTTC. The encoded protein is CASSLDTGQYGGYTF.